Following are 2 T cell receptor beta chains from one sample sequenced in a study of read filtering for tumor transcriptome and immune sequencing. Molecular barcoded adaptors covering alpha/delta and beta/gamma chains were used on about 390 ng RNA. TCRdb reprocessed the reads via MiXCR and lists one record per CDR3 protein. In the table there are 430 or so distinct CDR3 sequences, 65% to 85% of which are singletons. Sequencing was done on a sample of a population of CD138-negative cells sorted from bone marrow. The receptors come from a donor older than 35 with multiple myeloma. This table probably holds off-target reads from a library built for another chain.

In this sample, this clonotype turned up a few times. The rearrangement joins TRBV11-2 to TRBJ2-1; 7 bases are shared with TRBD2. This CDR3 spans 18 amino acids. In germline, CDR1 is SGHAT, CDR2 FQNNGV. J was trimmed by 0 bases and V by 2 bases; bases with no gene match: 10. Here the CDR3 reads CASSLNEAGAASYNEQFF. DNA of the CDR3: TGTGCCAGCAGCTTAAATGAGGCGGGAGCTGCCTCCTACAATGAGCAGTTCTTC.

This clonotype has a single count. This chain links TRBV5-1 with TRBJ2-1; no firm D call. CDR3 length equals 14 residues. CDR1 and CDR2 (germline): SGHRS, YFSETQ. V was pared by 0 bases and J by 2 bases, with 6 bases between. Written as DNA, the CDR3 is TGCGCCAGCAGCTTGGGGATGCCCTACAATGAGCAGTTCTTC. This gives the protein CASSLGMPYNEQFF.